This T cell receptor (beta chain) stems from a study of CD8 T cells in ankylosing spondylitis. Details on this clonotype: Its specificity is not known.

TCRdb itself ran the 5' RACE reads through MiXCR, one entry per CDR3 protein. The sample has about 250,000 distinct CDR3 sequences, under 20% seen once. General study points: A CD8+ phenotype characterized the disease-linked clones, which were relatively rare in peripheral blood. Made up of fewer than 10 highly homologous variants, a TCR beta motif appeared characteristic of ankylosing spondylitis blood.

V trimming: 6 bases; J trimming: 1 base; junction bases outside the gene matches: 4. The CDR3 loop spans 14 amino acids. CDR1 and CDR2 from the germline V gene are SQVTM and ANQGSEA. The TCR originated in a male donor with ankylosing spondylitis or in good health (not recorded which). The specimen sequenced was blood, either unsorted or a sorted T cell fraction (not recorded which). V is TRBV29-1 and J is TRBJ2-3; 10 positions match TRBD2. The CDR3 DNA follows: TGCAGCGTCTCCGGGACTAGCGGCACAGATACGCAGTATTTT. It translates to CSVSGTSGTDTQYF.